This T cell receptor beta chain was recovered during a study of shared T cell receptors in the human thymus. Clones were read by immunoSEQ multiplex PCR, and TCRdb kept only the in-frame ones, dropping some. The table lists hundreds of thousands of clones, approximately 87% of them singletons, with around 0.01% in the top ten. A note on this clone: The sample contains more than one DNA sequence encoding this CDR3.

This sample also appeared in a second study, on human thymus T cells. That work states: Having corrective surgery for congenital heart defects, healthy Finnish infants were the ones who donated. Unrelated individuals reportedly shared highly overlapping thymic TCR repertoires.

The specimen was thymocytes. The clonotype comes from a boy younger than two with a congenital heart defect.

The CDR3 sequence: CASTGLQGSWTEAFF. The DNA of the CDR3 is TGTGCCAGCACTGGACTACAGGGGAGTTGGACTGAAGCTTTCTTT. The chain combines TRBV2 with TRBJ1-1; 7 positions match TRBD1. This CDR3 is 15 amino acids long. Looked up from germline, CDR1 is SNHLY and CDR2 is FYNNEI. V was pared by 7 bases and J by 5 bases, with 13 bases of the junction left unmatched.